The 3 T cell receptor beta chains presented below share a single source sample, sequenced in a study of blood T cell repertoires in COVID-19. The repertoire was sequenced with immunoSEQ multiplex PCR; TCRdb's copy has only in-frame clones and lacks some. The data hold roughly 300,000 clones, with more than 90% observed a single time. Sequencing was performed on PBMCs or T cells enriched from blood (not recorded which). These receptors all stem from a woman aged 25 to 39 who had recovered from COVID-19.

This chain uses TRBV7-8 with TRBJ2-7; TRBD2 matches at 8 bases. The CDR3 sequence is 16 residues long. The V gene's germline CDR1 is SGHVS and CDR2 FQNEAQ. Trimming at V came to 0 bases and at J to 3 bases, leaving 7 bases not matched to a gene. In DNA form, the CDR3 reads TGTGCCAGCAGCTTAGCAAGCCTAGCGGGCTACTACGAGCAGTACTTC. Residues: CASSLASLAGYYEQYF. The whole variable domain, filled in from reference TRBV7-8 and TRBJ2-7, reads GAGVSQSPRYKVAKRGQDVALRCDPISGHVSLFWYQQALGQGPEFLTYFQNEAQLDKSGLPSDRFFAERPEGSVSTLKIQRTQQEDSAVYLCASSLASLAGYYEQYFGPGTRLTVT.

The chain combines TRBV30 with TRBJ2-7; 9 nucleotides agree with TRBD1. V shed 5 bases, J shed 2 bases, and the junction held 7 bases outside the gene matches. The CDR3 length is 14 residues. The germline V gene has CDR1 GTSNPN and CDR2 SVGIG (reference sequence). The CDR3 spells CAWDDTGGAYEQYF. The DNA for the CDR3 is TGTGCCTGGGACGATACAGGGGGCGCCTACGAGCAGTACTTC.

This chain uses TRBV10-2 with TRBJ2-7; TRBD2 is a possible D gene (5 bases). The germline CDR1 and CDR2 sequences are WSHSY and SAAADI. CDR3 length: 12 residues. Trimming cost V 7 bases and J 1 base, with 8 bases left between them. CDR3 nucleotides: TGCGCCAGCAAAGCGGATTCCTACGAGCAGTACTTC. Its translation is CASKADSYEQYF.